These 10 T cell receptor beta chains were all obtained from the same sample, sequenced in a study of control samples from healthy donors and cancer patients. Sequencing was performed with immunoSEQ multiplex PCR; in TCRdb, only in-frame clones are kept and a portion is missing. The data show roughly 100,000 clones, approximately 83% seen once. Sequencing used blood. Source of these receptors: a woman aged 50 to 65 in good health.

The chain combines TRBV7-3 with TRBJ2-1; 10 bases match TRBD2. The ends lost 4 bases at V and 5 bases at J; junction bases unmatched: 11. The CDR3 contains 17 residues. The germline V gene encodes CDR1 SGHTA and CDR2 FQGTGA. CDR3 sequence: CASSSLAGTSANNEQFF. Written as DNA, the CDR3 is TGTGCCAGCAGCTCCTTAGCCGGGACTAGCGCCAACAATGAGCAGTTCTTC.

This chain uses TRBV30 with TRBJ2-1; the match to TRBD2 covers 9 bases. Germline V gene lookup returns CDR1 GTSNPN and CDR2 SVGIG (reference sequence). CDR3 length: 14 amino acids. With 0 bases clipped from V and 8 bases from J, the junction kept 5 bases outside the gene matches. In DNA form, the CDR3 reads TGTGCCTGGAGTGTGCCTAGCGGGATTGATGAGCAGTTCTTC. It codes for CAWSVPSGIDEQFF.

J is TRBJ1-5 and V is TRBV3-1 (or the pseudogene TRBV3-2); D is uncertain. The CDR3 has 13 residues. Between the trimmed V and J ends, which lost 5 bases and 5 bases, there was a span of 10 bases. CDR1 is LGHDT and CDR2 is YNNKEL in the germline V gene (reference sequence). The CDR3 DNA sequence: TGTGCCAGCAGCGCTAACAGATATCAGCCCCAGCATTTT. Protein sequence: CASSANRYQPQHF.

The chain couples TRBV4-2 to TRBJ1-1; D gene unclear. The CDR3 consists of 12 residues. CDR1 LGHNA and CDR2 YNFKEQ come from the germline V gene. V lost 1 base to trimming and J lost 2 bases, with 2 bases between them. The CDR3 nucleotides are TGTGCCAGCAGCCAAGTCAACACTGAAGCTTTCTTT. Residues: CASSQVNTEAFF.

The V gene is TRBV7-8, the J gene TRBJ1-6, with 8 bases aligning to TRBD1. V trimming: 1 base; J trimming: 6 bases; junction bases outside the gene matches: 8. The germline CDR1 and CDR2 sequences are SGHVS and FQNEAQ. The CDR3 runs 17 residues. In DNA, the CDR3 is TGTGCCAGCAGCTTAGTAATCCTGGACAGGGTTAATTCACCCCTCCACTTT. This encodes CASSLVILDRVNSPLHF.

The chain employs TRBV18 and TRBJ1-1; D unclear. The CDR3 has 13 residues. CDR1 KGHSH and CDR2 LQKENI come from the germline V gene. With 5 bases removed from V and 1 base from J, the gap between germline ends came to 8 bases. This chain's CDR3 is CASSTRENTEAFF. Written as DNA, the CDR3 is TGTGCCAGCTCAACAAGGGAGAACACTGAAGCTTTCTTT.

This clone was seen only once. The chain combines TRBV5-5 with TRBJ2-4, with 9 nucleotides matching TRBD1. The CDR3 extends over 18 amino acids. V was clipped by 0 bases and J by 2 bases; unmatched bases: 9. CDR1 is SGHKS and CDR2 is YYEKEE in the germline V gene (reference sequence). CDR3 coding DNA: TGTGCCAGCAGCTTGGTTATCCGGGACAGGGTCACCAAAAACATTCAGTACTTC. Protein: CASSLVIRDRVTKNIQYF.

V gene TRBV19 combines with J gene TRBJ1-5; 9 nucleotides agree with TRBD1. CDR1 is LNHDA and CDR2 is SQIVND in the germline V gene (reference sequence). Trimming took 3 bases from V and 3 from J; bases not matched to a gene: 12. The CDR3 is 18 residues long. The DNA of the CDR3 is TGTGCCAGTAGTATTCCGCCCCGGGACAGGGACCTCAATCAGCCCCAGCATTTT. Amino acids: CASSIPPRDRDLNQPQHF.

The chain has TRBV5-1 and TRBJ2-7; TRBD2 agrees at 13 bases. Germline assignment: CDR1 SGHRS and CDR2 YFSETQ. The CDR3 has 17 residues. The trim removed 4 bases at V and 5 bases at J, leaving 12 bases unmatched. CDR3 coding DNA: TGCGCCAGCAGCACTAGCGGGAGGGCCTCTCTTGGCGACGAGCAGTACTTC. It is translated as CASSTSGRASLGDEQYF. Together with reference TRBV5-1 and TRBJ2-7, the CDR3 gives the full variable domain: KAGVTQTPRYLIKTRGQQVTLSCSPISGHRSVSWYQQTPGQGLQFLFEYFSETQRNKGNFPGRFSGRQFSNSRSEMNVSTLELGDSALYLCASSTSGRASLGDEQYFGPGTRLTVT.

V gene TRBV24-1 combines with J gene TRBJ2-1; D is ambiguous. Trimming shortened V by 1 base and J by 8 bases, and 2 bases separated the two germline ends. CDR3 length: 11 amino acids. Per the germline V gene, CDR1 is KGHDR and CDR2 is SFDVKD. In nucleotides, the CDR3 is TGTGCCACCAGTGATTTTCATGAGCAGTTCTTC. Translation: CATSDFHEQFF.